This T cell receptor (beta chain) derives from a study of control samples from healthy donors and cancer patients. Clones were sequenced by immunoSEQ multiplex PCR, and TCRdb holds only the in-frame ones, with some missing. This sample carries approximately 94,000 clones, roughly nine tenths of them seen once, and the ten largest clones take more than 15%. Germline V gene lookup returns CDR1 SGHTA and CDR2 FQGTGA. This CDR3 is built from 14 residues. V shed 3 bases and J 6 bases; nucleotides not matched to a gene: 2. The TCR comes from a woman in her forties or fifties in good health. V usage is TRBV7-3 and J usage is TRBJ2-1, with TRBD2 matching over 10 bases. The sequencing sample was made of blood. CDR3 DNA: TGTGCCAGCAGCTTCACTAGCGGGACCAATGAGCAGTTCTTC. Translation gives CASSFTSGTNEQFF.